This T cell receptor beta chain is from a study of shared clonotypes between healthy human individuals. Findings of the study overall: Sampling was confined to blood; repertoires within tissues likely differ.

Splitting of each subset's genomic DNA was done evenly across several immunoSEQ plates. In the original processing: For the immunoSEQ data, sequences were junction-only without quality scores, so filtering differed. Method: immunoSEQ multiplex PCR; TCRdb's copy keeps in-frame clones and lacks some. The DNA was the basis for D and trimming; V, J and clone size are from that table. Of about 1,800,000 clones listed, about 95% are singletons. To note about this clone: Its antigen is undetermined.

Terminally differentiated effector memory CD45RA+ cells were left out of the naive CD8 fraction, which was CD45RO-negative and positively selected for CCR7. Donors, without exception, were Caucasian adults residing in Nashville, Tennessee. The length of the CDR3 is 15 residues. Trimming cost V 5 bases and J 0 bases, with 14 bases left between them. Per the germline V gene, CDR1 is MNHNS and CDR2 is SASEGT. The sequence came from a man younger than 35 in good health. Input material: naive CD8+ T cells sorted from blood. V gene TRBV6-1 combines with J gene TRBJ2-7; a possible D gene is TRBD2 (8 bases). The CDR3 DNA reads TGTGCCAGCAGTTTAGCGGGACAGCTCTCCTACGAGCAGTACTTC. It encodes CASSLAGQLSYEQYF.